These 2 T cell receptor beta chains were all obtained from the same sample, sequenced in a study of molecular identifiers for immune sequencing clone quantification. TCRdb passed the PCR reads through MiXCR, listing each CDR3 protein once. The sample consists of approximately 590,000 distinct CDR3 sequences, about 25% of them appearing once. Sequenced sample: naive CD8+ T cells from blood, with Jurkat cell RNA spiked in. Subset reported: FACS-sorted CD8+CD4-CCR7+CD45RA+ naive T cells. The source is a human donor in good health. Some libraries in this study had Jurkat cell RNA spiked in.

Points on this clonotype: A much larger clone lies one base from this, so it may be a read error. V usage is TRBV20-1 and J usage is TRBJ2-7; D ambiguous. Germline CDR1 reads DFQATT; CDR2 reads SNEGSKA (reference sequence). The CDR3 runs 14 residues. This CDR3 reads CRATRLSTTYEQYF. The CDR3 region has the DNA TGCCGTGCTACACGGCTCTCCACCACCTACGAGCAGTACTTC.

Only a few counts were recorded for this clonotype. At one boundary the junction diverges from the germline segment, which might be a read error. The rearrangement uses TRBV7-9 and TRBJ2-5; 7 bases agree with TRBD1. The CDR3 is 14 residues long. The germline CDR1 and CDR2 sequences are SEHNR and FQNEAQ (reference sequence). DNA for the CDR3: TGTGCCAGCAGCTCGACAGGGATGCAAGGGACCCAGTACTTC. Protein: CASSSTGMQGTQYF. Full variable domain (remainder filled in from reference TRBV7-9 and TRBJ2-5): DTGVSQNPRHKITKRGQNVTFRCDPISEHNRLYWYRQTLGQGPEFLTYFQNEAQLEKSRLLSDRFSAERPKGSFSTLEIQRTEQGDSAMYLCASSSTGMQGTQYFGPGTRLLVL.